One and the same sample provided the 14 T cell receptor beta chains below, sequenced in a study of T cells after yellow fever vaccination (dated by TCRdb to the late 2010s). Library preparation was by 5' RACE. Sequencing was carried out with an Illumina NovaSeq 6000. TCRdb redid the processing of the public reads, applying fastp at Q25 and MiXCR, and retained in-frame beta chains. Every entry covers one CDR3 protein and lists the most common genes and DNA from its rows. The sample records 120,000 or so distinct CDR3 sequences, roughly 8.2% of which are singletons. Jointly, the top ten make up around 40% of the sample. What this sample's treatment or condition label stands for: live attenuated yellow fever vaccine strain. Sequenced here: CD8+ T cells sorted from PBMCs, sampled on the day of the yellow fever booster vaccination. The receptor set was obtained from a man aged 18-30 years who received the YFV17D yellow fever vaccine.

The V gene is TRBV2, the J gene TRBJ2-7; D ambiguous. V was clipped by 10 bases and J by 7 bases, with 17 bases between them. The CDR3 covers 12 residues. In germline, CDR1 is SNHLY, CDR2 FYNNEI. CDR3 DNA: TGTGCCACACACCGCAAGGGCAGTGAGCAGTACTTC. Amino acid sequence: CATHRKGSEQYF.

This clonotype came up a few times. This chain links TRBV6-2 or TRBV6-3 with TRBJ2-4; D unclear. Germline V gene sequence: CDR1 MNHEY, CDR2 SVGEGT. The V end was cut by 0 bases, the J end by 8 bases, with 2 bases between. CDR3 length: 11 amino acids. The CDR3 nucleotides are TGTGCCAGCAGTTACTCCTACATTCAGTACTTC. This translates into CASSYSYIQYF.

This clonotype has only a few counts. The chain couples TRBV12-3 or TRBV12-4 to TRBJ1-2, with D tentatively TRBD1 (6 bases). The V and J ends lost 5 bases and 3 bases respectively, with 19 bases between them. The CDR3 consists of 16 residues. The CDR3 nucleotides read TGTGCCAGCAGTATCGTCCACAGGGACCTTCACTATGGCTACACCTTC. Amino acid sequence: CASSIVHRDLHYGYTF.

The V gene is TRBV7-6, the J gene TRBJ2-1, with TRBD2 matching over 14 bases. J gave up 0 bases and V 6 bases, and 4 bases lay outside the gene matches. Germline V lookup: CDR1 SGHVS, CDR2 FNYEAQ. This CDR3 has 17 residues. CDR3 nucleotide sequence: TGTGCCAGCAGTCAGGGGACTAGCGGGAGCTCCTACAATGAGCAGTTCTTC. This codes for CASSQGTSGSSYNEQFF.

The chain joins TRBV9 to TRBJ2-3, with D uncertain. The CDR3 has 15 residues. Trimming stripped 0 bases from V and 2 bases from J, with 10 bases between. Germline CDR1 is SGDLS and CDR2 is YYNGEE. The CDR3 DNA reads as TGTGCCAGCAGCGTAGAGGGTGGCACCACAGATACGCAGTATTTT. Its protein product is CASSVEGGTTDTQYF.

A few counts support this clonotype. The rearrangement links TRBV20-1 to TRBJ2-7; perhaps D is TRBD1 or TRBD2 (5 bases each). CDR1 is DFQATT, CDR2 SNEGSKA, per germline (reference sequence). V dropped 2 bases and J dropped 3 bases, with 14 bases sitting between them. The CDR3 runs 14 residues. The CDR3 here is CSARRPGTDYEQYF. The CDR3 DNA is TGCAGTGCTAGACGACCCGGGACCGACTACGAGCAGTACTTC.

This clonotype was seen repeatedly, ten times or more. The V gene is TRBV4-2, the J gene TRBJ2-7; 10 bases match TRBD2. CDR3 length: 15 residues. Trimming took 0 bases from V and 9 from J; bases not matched to a gene: 8. Germline lookup yields CDR1 LGHNA and CDR2 YNFKEQ. CDR3 sequence reads: CASSQDRASGGTQYF. The CDR3, as DNA: TGTGCCAGCAGCCAAGATCGGGCTAGCGGGGGAACGCAGTACTTC.

This rearrangement joins TRBV29-1 to TRBJ2-3; D may be TRBD2 (7 bases). Germline V gene sequence: CDR1 SQVTM, CDR2 ANQGSEA. V dropped 7 bases and J dropped 2 bases, with 16 bases sitting between them. The CDR3 length is 14 residues. The CDR3 DNA reads as TGCAGCGCCATGGGGGGGGGGCCCACAGATACGCAGTATTTT. It yields the protein CSAMGGGPTDTQYF.

This clonotype was detected a few times. This chain connects TRBV6-6 to TRBJ1-5, with 9 bases lining up with TRBD1. The CDR3 covers 15 residues. The J segment lost 7 bases and the V segment lost 0 bases, leaving 4 bases of the junction unmatched. Germline lookup yields CDR1 MNHNY and CDR2 SVGAGI (reference sequence). DNA of the CDR3: TGTGCCAGCAGTTACTCGGGACAGGGTGGACAGCCCCAGCATTTT. Encoded protein: CASSYSGQGGQPQHF.

This chain connects TRBV6-5 to TRBJ2-2; D uncertain. From germline, CDR1 is MNHEY and CDR2 SVGAGI. Trimming stripped 2 bases from V and 0 bases from J, with 13 bases between. This CDR3 spans 17 amino acids. DNA for the CDR3: TGTGCCAGCAGTTACACTGACCCAGCAACGAACACCGGGGAGCTGTTTTTT. This codes for CASSYTDPATNTGELFF.

The genes are TRBV4-1 and TRBJ1-1; maybe TRBD1 (6 bases). CDR1 and CDR2 from the germline V gene are MGHRA and YSYEKL. The CDR3 sequence is 14 residues long. V lost 4 bases and J lost 0, with 9 bases in between. CDR3: CASSLRDMNTEAFF. The CDR3 DNA reads as TGCGCCAGCAGCCTGCGGGACATGAACACTGAAGCTTTCTTT.

This chain links TRBV25-1 with TRBJ1-2; maybe TRBD1 (6 bases). The germline V gene encodes CDR1 MGHDK and CDR2 SYGVNS. Trimming removed 3 bases from V and 8 bases from J, with 10 bases in between. This CDR3 has 12 amino acids. The CDR3 here is CASSEGHRGYTF. In DNA form, the CDR3 reads TGTGCCAGCAGTGAGGGACACCGGGGCTACACCTTC.

This clonotype has at least ten counts. The chain has TRBV10-2 and TRBJ2-1; D is possibly TRBD1 (5 bases). The CDR3 extends over 16 amino acids. The germline V gene has CDR1 WSHSY and CDR2 SAAADI. The ends were cut back, 4 bases at V and 0 bases at J, with 13 bases in the middle. CDR3 in amino acids: CASSGWGSGSYNEQFF. The CDR3, as DNA: TGCGCCAGCAGTGGTTGGGGCTCCGGCTCCTACAATGAGCAGTTCTTC.

This clonotype was detected only a few times. The chain couples TRBV4-3 to TRBJ2-7, with 10 nucleotides matching TRBD2. V lost 5 bases, J lost 2 bases, and 3 bases stayed unmatched. The CDR3 has 14 amino acids. Germline V gene sequence: CDR1 LGHNA, CDR2 YSLEER. The CDR3 nucleotides are TGCGCCAGCAGCAGTAGCGGGGGGACCTACGAGCAGTACTTC. This sequence encodes CASSSSGGTYEQYF.